These T cell receptor beta chains were read from a single sample in a study of CD4 T cells in relation to SARS-CoV-2 and coronaviruses. The antigens of these receptors remain unknown. Here immunoSEQ multiplex PCR was the method, and the copy in TCRdb shows in-frame clones only, minus some. The sample has more than 20,000 clones, 75% to 80% seen once. Material for sequencing was CD4+ T cells from PBMCs, cultured in vitro. Receptors originate from a human donor in good health. The conserved cysteine and the conserved F or W are not part of the CDR3 here. Clone sizes are given selectively: once, few, many, or a class where the clone is expanded.

ASSLARGHTDTQY	NA	TRBV5-6	TRBJ2-3
ASSSSRREPGNTIY	NA	TRBV5-5	TRBJ1-3
ASSQAQGNYEQY	NA	TRBV4-2	TRBJ2-7
ASSGGAQGNNSPLH	NA	TRBV9	TRBJ1-6
ASSESTGQGFPGSQPQH	few	TRBV10-2	TRBJ1-5
ASSLQRQETQY	NA	TRBV7-2	TRBJ2-5
ASSQQPGLAGSVPQF	NA	TRBV3-1/TRBV3-2	TRBJ2-1
ASSIANRGMGNQPQH	NA	TRBV19	TRBJ1-5
ASSEPGLAGVHEQY	few	TRBV10-1	TRBJ2-7
ASSSRFGQIKTNYGYT	NA	TRBV27	TRBJ1-2
ASSQEGQGRNEQY	NA	TRBV4-1	TRBJ2-7
ASSHGTGIGTEAF	NA	TRBV5-1	TRBJ1-1
ASRRDIYNSPLH	NA	TRBV5-4	TRBJ1-6
ASSSFVREWGNEQF	NA	TRBV11-2	TRBJ2-1
ATSSSGTGFGEQY	NA	TRBV2	TRBJ2-7
ASSQPTGLTDTQY	NA	TRBV6-2/TRBV6-3	TRBJ2-3
ASSLGTGVTYEQY	NA	TRBV7-6	TRBJ2-7
ASSLDRDMAF	NA	TRBV11-2	TRBJ1-1
ASSRNPGQGSGEQY	few	TRBV5-4	TRBJ2-7
ASSLGEAMNTEAF	once	TRBV11-1	TRBJ1-1
ASSSTGEGLLNQPQH	few	TRBV27	TRBJ1-5
ASSFGAAYEQY	NA	TRBV5-6	TRBJ2-7
SASGGGPETQY	NA	TRBV20-1	TRBJ2-5
ASSLAGSGGAGETQY	NA	TRBV5-4	TRBJ2-5